This TCR beta chain derives from a study of vaccination and CD4 T cells after COVID-19. Remarks on this clonotype: Antigen: not known.

Germline CDR1 is MNHNS and CDR2 is SASEGT. V shed 6 bases and J 1 base; nucleotides not matched to a gene: 9. The CDR3 length is 16 residues. Treatment meaning: roughly 11-day PBMC culture with coronavirus spike peptide pools or control peptides (ViraFEST assay). These CD4+ T cells came from an unexposed donor, sampled before the COVID-19 pandemic (2011-2018). A half-volume replacement of the medium with fresh IL-2 medium was performed on days 3 and 7. The Oncomine TCR Beta short-read assay sequenced DNA from cultured CD4+ T cells. The genomic DNA was obtained from cultured CD4+ T cells by extraction with the QIAamp micro DNA kit. TCRdb redid the calling of the PCR reads with MiXCR, one entry per CDR3 protein. In the table there are about 5,700 distinct CDR3 sequences, 35% to 45% of which are singletons.

V is TRBV6-1 and J is TRBJ1-5, with 7 bases fitting TRBD1. The sequenced material came from CD4+ T cells from blood, cultured in vitro. This clonotype was obtained from a human donor in good health. CDR3 sequence (DNA): TGTGCCAGCAGGTCAGGGGGGTGGGACAGCAATCAGCCCCAGCATTTT. Translation: CASRSGGWDSNQPQHF.